A selection of T cell receptor beta chains follows, all from one sample in a study of T-cell memory formation after mild COVID-19. TCRdb reanalysed the 5' RACE reads using MiXCR and keeps one entry per CDR3 protein. The sample records 500,000 to 550,000 distinct CDR3 sequences, roughly 21% being singletons. Sequencing was done on a sample of PBMCs or a T cell subset sorted from them (not recorded which). The source of these receptors is an adult woman who had mild COVID-19 (a few samples of this study predate the infection). Cell type and time point are not known. Both conserved end residues are part of each CDR3. Fields, in order: V gene, D gene, J gene, CDR3 length, clone size, CDR3 DNA, CDR3 protein. The D gene is left open where the match is weak. Size is omitted from some rows. Given values are once, few, many or a class for expanded clones.

>TRBV7-9|NA|TRBJ1-4|13|NA
TGTGCCTGGGGGGGCGCTCGGAATGAAAAACTGTTTTTT
CAWGGARNEKLFF
>TRBV6-2/TRBV6-3|TRBD2|TRBJ2-7|16|NA
TGTGCCAGCAGCCCGCCGGGACTAGCGTTACCCTACGAGCAGTACTTC
CASSPPGLALPYEQYF
>TRBV30|NA|TRBJ2-5|10|NA
TGTGCCTGGGCAAGGGAGACCCAGTACTTC
CAWARETQYF
>TRBV6-5|TRBD1|TRBJ1-2|14|NA
TGTGCCAGCAGGTTCCGGGACAGGCGCTATGGCTACACCTTC
CASRFRDRRYGYTF
>TRBV20-1|TRBD1|TRBJ1-1|13|NA
TGCAGTGCATCCGACAGGGGACTTACTGAAGCTTTCTTT
CSASDRGLTEAFF
>TRBV5-1|TRBD2|TRBJ2-7|15|NA
TGCGCCAGCAGCTCCAGCGGGAGGCTTACCTACGAGCAGTACTTC
CASSSSGRLTYEQYF
>TRBV5-1|TRBD2|TRBJ2-1|16|NA
TGCGCCAGCAGCTTGGTAAGCGGGACTGGGTACAATGAGCAGTTCTTC
CASSLVSGTGYNEQFF
>TRBV7-3|TRBD2|TRBJ2-2|15|NA
TGTGCCAGCAGCTTATCTAGCGGGGGCGTTTCGGAGCTGTTTTTT
CASSLSSGGVSELFF
>TRBV12-3/TRBV12-4|NA|TRBJ2-1|13|NA
TGTGCCAGCAGACCCGACTCCTACAATGAGCAGTTCTTC
CASRPDSYNEQFF
>TRBV15|NA|TRBJ1-1|13|few
TGTGCCACCAGCAGGCCAGATAACACTGAAGCTTTCTTT
CATSRPDNTEAFF
>TRBV6-5|NA|TRBJ1-5|14|NA
TGTGCCAGCAGTTACGACCGATCTAATCAGCCCCAGCATTTT
CASSYDRSNQPQHF
>TRBV7-9|NA|TRBJ2-3|15|few
TGTGCCAGCAGCTTAGCCACGTGGAGCACAGATACGCAGTATTTT
CASSLATWSTDTQYF
>TRBV12-3/TRBV12-4|TRBD2|TRBJ2-1|17|few
TGTGCCAGCAGTCTCGGACTAGCGGGGATCTCCTACAATGAGCAGTTCTTC
CASSLGLAGISYNEQFF
>TRBV6-5|NA|TRBJ2-1|13|NA
TGTGCCAGCAGTACCCCGGTAGGCAATGAGCAGTTCTTC
CASSTPVGNEQFF
>TRBV11-3|NA|TRBJ1-1|13|few
TGTGCCAGCAGGTCCACAAGTAACACTGAAGCTTTCTTT
CASRSTSNTEAFF
>TRBV2|NA|TRBJ2-1|14|NA
TGTGCCAGCAGCCGAGGGGCGCCCTACAATGAGCAGTTCTTC
CASSRGAPYNEQFF
>TRBV5-5|NA|TRBJ2-7|17|NA
TGTGCCAGCACCGAAACAATTTACGGACGGAGCTCCTACGAGCAGTACTTC
CASTETIYGRSSYEQYF
>TRBV5-1|TRBD2|TRBJ2-4|16|NA
TGCGCCAGCAGCCCGGGAGGACTAGCGGGGGAAAACATTCAGTACTTC
CASSPGGLAGENIQYF
>TRBV7-3|NA|TRBJ1-4|10|few
TGTGCCAGCCCGGGGGGGAAACTGTTTTTT
CASPGGKLFF
>TRBV5-1|TRBD1|TRBJ1-1|14|few
TGCGCCAGCAGCTTTAGGGGGCTGAACACTGAAGCTTTCTTT
CASSFRGLNTEAFF
>TRBV12-3/TRBV12-4|NA|TRBJ2-4|16|NA
TGTGCCAGCAGTCCGCCTAGCGCCGGGGCCAAAAACATTCAGTACTTC
CASSPPSAGAKNIQYF
>TRBV6-2/TRBV6-3|NA|TRBJ2-7|14|NA
TGTGCGAGCTGGGATAGGCCACACACCTACGAGCAGTACTTC
CASWDRPHTYEQYF
>TRBV11-2|NA|TRBJ2-5|15|NA
TGTGCCAGCAGCCAACTACTAGCTCCCCAAGAGACCCAGTACTTC
CASSQLLAPQETQYF
>TRBV20-1|NA|TRBJ1-1|11|few
TGCAGTAAACAGGCGAACACTGAAGCTTTCTTT
CSKQANTEAFF
>TRBV12-3/TRBV12-4|NA|TRBJ2-4|14|few
TGTGCCAGCAGTTTAAGGCTAGCCAAAAACATTCAGTACTTC
CASSLRLAKNIQYF
>TRBV11-3|NA|TRBJ1-2|13|NA
TGTGCCAGCAGCTCCGGCCCGGGTCGGGGCTACACCTTC
CASSSGPGRGYTF
>TRBV20-1|NA|TRBJ1-2|11|NA
TGCAGTGCTAGCAGGGACCGGGGCTACACCTTC
CSASRDRGYTF
>TRBV4-3|NA|TRBJ2-1|18|few
TGCGCCAGCAGCCAAGATCTAGGGGTGGTGAGCTCCTACAATGAGCAGTTCTTC
CASSQDLGVVSSYNEQFF
>TRBV6-1|NA|TRBJ1-6|16|many
TGTGCCAGCAGTGAAGCGGTCAACTCGGTTAATTCACCCCTCCACTTT
CASSEAVNSVNSPLHF
>TRBV24-1|TRBD1|TRBJ2-1|15|few
TGTGCCACCAGTGATAAGGGGGCCTCAAACAATGAGCAGTTCTTC
CATSDKGASNNEQFF
>TRBV10-3|NA|TRBJ1-1|13|NA
TGTGCCATCAGTCAGACAGAGAACACTGAAGCTTTCTTT
CAISQTENTEAFF
>TRBV18|NA|TRBJ2-3|17|few
TGTGCCAGCTCACCACCGTTTCGGCGGCTGAGCACAGATACGCAGTATTTT
CASSPPFRRLSTDTQYF
>TRBV20-1|TRBD2|TRBJ2-3|15|NA
TGCAGTGCTAGAGATCAGCGGGGGCGCACAGATACGCAGTATTTT
CSARDQRGRTDTQYF
>TRBV2|NA|TRBJ1-6|14|many
TGTGCCAGCAGCGGGGACTTTTATAATTCACCCCTCCACTTT
CASSGDFYNSPLHF
>TRBV7-9|TRBD1|TRBJ2-7|19|few
TGTGCCAGCAGCTTAAACCCTATGATCACAGGACAGGGTGGGAACGAGCAGTACTTC
CASSLNPMITGQGGNEQYF
>TRBV7-2|NA|TRBJ2-1|15|NA
TGTGCCAGCAGCTCTACAGCCCTACGGCCCCTGGGTTGGTTCTTC
CASSSTALRPLGWFF
>TRBV12-3/TRBV12-4|NA|TRBJ2-7|14|NA
TGTGCCAGCACCATGACAGCGGTAAGGACGAGTCAGTACTTC
CASTMTAVRTSQYF
>TRBV4-1|NA|TRBJ2-5|14|NA
TGCGCCAGCAGCCAAGATACCCAGGGAGAGACCCAGTACTTC
CASSQDTQGETQYF
>TRBV29-1|TRBD1|TRBJ1-1|13|NA
TGCAGCGTTGTTGGACAGGGGACCACTGAAGCTTTCTTT
CSVVGQGTTEAFF
>TRBV7-9|TRBD2|TRBJ2-1|18|few
TGTGCCAGCAGCTCGAAACCGGGACTAGCGTCCGGTAGTGGTGAGCAGTTCTTC
CASSSKPGLASGSGEQFF
>TRBV20-1|NA|TRBJ2-3|15|NA
TGCAGTGCCCCACCGAGGACTGGGCCCACAGATACGCAGTATTTT
CSAPPRTGPTDTQYF
>TRBV6-1|TRBD1|TRBJ1-4|14|NA
TGTGCCAGCAGGATACAGGGGCAAAATGAAAAACTGTTTTTT
CASRIQGQNEKLFF
>TRBV10-3|TRBD2|TRBJ2-3|17|NA
TGTGCCATCAGTGAGTTTCTAGCGGGAGGGCCGGAAGATACGCAGTATTTT
CAISEFLAGGPEDTQYF
>TRBV6-5|TRBD1|TRBJ2-7|15|NA
TGTGCCAGCAGACCCAGGACAGGGACCTCCTACGAGCAGTACTTC
CASRPRTGTSYEQYF
>TRBV7-2|NA|TRBJ1-2|11|NA
TGTGCCAGCAGCTTACGCTATGGCTACACCTTC
CASSLRYGYTF
>TRBV29-1|NA|TRBJ2-6|13|few
TGCAGCGTTTACAGGGCTGGGGCCAACGTCCTGACTTTC
CSVYRAGANVLTF
>TRBV11-2|TRBD2|TRBJ2-7|15|NA
TGTGCCAGCAGCGGTTCGGGACTATACTCCTACGAGCAGTACTTC
CASSGSGLYSYEQYF
>TRBV20-1|NA|TRBJ1-1|14|once
TGCAGTGCTAGACCGACAAAAATGAACACTGAAGCTTTCTTT
CSARPTKMNTEAFF
>TRBV5-6|NA|TRBJ2-1|13|few
TGTGCCAGCAGCTTGACTAGGTCCGGTGAGCAGTTCTTC
CASSLTRSGEQFF
>TRBV6-5|TRBD1|TRBJ2-5|14|NA
TGTGCCAGCACCAACGACAGGGCCCAAGAGACCCAGTACTTC
CASTNDRAQETQYF
>TRBV20-1|TRBD2|TRBJ2-5|16|many
TGCAGTGCTAGAGATGGTGGGCTAGCGGGAGGAGAGACCCAGTACTTC
CSARDGGLAGGETQYF
>TRBV13|NA|TRBJ2-1|14|NA
TGTGCCAGCAGCTCCTACTCTCAGGGCTATGAGCAGTTCTTC
CASSSYSQGYEQFF